This is a list of T cell receptor beta chains from one sample in a study of CD8 T cells in Susac syndrome. TCRdb re-called the immunoSEQ multiplex PCR reads through MiXCR, storing one row per CDR3 protein. The sample shows about 120,000 distinct CDR3 sequences, 90% to 95% of them seen only once. The sequenced sample consisted of CD8+ T cells from PBMCs. Receptors originate from a human donor with Susac syndrome. Both conserved end residues are part of each CDR3. D genes are given only for firm matches. Only some rows state a clone size, as once, few, many or a class for expanded clones.

clone_size,j_call,v_call,d_call,cdr3_nt,cdr3_aa
NA,TRBJ2-2,TRBV5-4,TRBD2,TGTGCCAGCAACTTAGCGGGAGTGGACACCGGGGAGCTGTTTTTT,CASNLAGVDTGELFF
NA,TRBJ1-2,TRBV27,NA,TGTGCCAGCAGGCAGGACCAGGGGAACTATCGCTACACCTTC,CASRQDQGNYRYTF
NA,TRBJ2-7,TRBV5-6,NA,TGTGCCAGCCAGTCAGGGACCTACGAGCAGTACTTC,CASQSGTYEQYF
NA,TRBJ1-6,TRBV9,TRBD1,TGTGCCAGCAGCCCCAGACAGGGGCTCAATTCACCCCTCCACTTT,CASSPRQGLNSPLHF
NA,TRBJ1-2,TRBV29-1,NA,TGCAGCGTTGAAGAGGCCGCGGGCTATGGCTACACCTTC,CSVEEAAGYGYTF
NA,TRBJ1-1,TRBV13,TRBD1,TGTGCCAGCAGTTACAGGGGGAGAACTGAAGCTTTCTTT,CASSYRGRTEAFF
NA,TRBJ2-3,TRBV20-1,NA,TGCAGTGCCACTGACTACGCGACAGATACGCAGTATTTT,CSATDYATDTQYF
NA,TRBJ2-5,TRBV12-3/TRBV12-4,TRBD2,TGTGCCAGCAGTTTAGATGGTCTAGCGGGGGGCCAAGAGACCCAGTACTTC,CASSLDGLAGGQETQYF
NA,TRBJ2-3,TRBV13,TRBD2,TGTGCCAGCAGCTCGGGACTAGCGGACACAGATACGCAGTATTTT,CASSSGLADTDTQYF
NA,TRBJ1-1,TRBV4-1,TRBD1,TGCGCCAGCAGCCGGGACAGGGATCCGAACACTGAAGCTTTCTTT,CASSRDRDPNTEAFF
once,TRBJ2-1,TRBV18,TRBD1,TGTGCCAGCTCAACTGACAGGGGCTATGAGCAGTTCTTC,CASSTDRGYEQFF
NA,TRBJ2-7,TRBV14,NA,TGTGCCAGCAGCCAACTGGACCTAGTCTACGAGCAGTACTTC,CASSQLDLVYEQYF
NA,TRBJ1-1,TRBV15,TRBD1,TGTGCCACCAGCATTACAGGGGAGTATAACACTGAAGCTTTCTTT,CATSITGEYNTEAFF
NA,TRBJ1-2,TRBV13,NA,TGTGCCAGCAGCTTAGGGCCGGTCTACACCTTC,CASSLGPVYTF
NA,TRBJ2-2,TRBV9,NA,TGTGCCAGCAGCGTAGAAGTCCAGTCGCCGAGGAACGGGGAGCTGTTTTTT,CASSVEVQSPRNGELFF
once,TRBJ1-2,TRBV12-3/TRBV12-4,NA,TGTGCCAGCAGTTTAAGTCGAGGGAGAAGTCACTATGGCTACACCTTC,CASSLSRGRSHYGYTF
NA,TRBJ1-1,TRBV12-3/TRBV12-4,TRBD1,TGTGCCAGCAGTTTGGGACAGGGATTCGCTGAAGCTTTCTTT,CASSLGQGFAEAFF
NA,TRBJ2-1,TRBV7-8,TRBD1,TGTGCCAGCAGCTTACTGACAGGGTACAATGAGCAGTTCTTC,CASSLLTGYNEQFF
NA,TRBJ1-2,TRBV27,NA,TGTGCCAGCAGAAAGACAGGCACAAACTATGGCTACACCTTC,CASRKTGTNYGYTF
NA,TRBJ2-2,TRBV30,TRBD1,TGTGCCTGGAGTCAGGGGACAGGGGGCGGGGAGCTGTTTTTT,CAWSQGTGGGELFF
once,TRBJ1-5,TRBV20-1,TRBD1,TGCAGTGCACAGGGGAAGGAAAATCAGCCCCAGCATTTT,CSAQGKENQPQHF
NA,TRBJ2-1,TRBV5-1,NA,TGCGCCAGCAGCATTGACACTACCGTCGGGAATGAGCAGTTCTTC,CASSIDTTVGNEQFF
NA,TRBJ1-2,TRBV19,NA,TGTGCCAGCAGAGAGACGGTGAACTATGGCTACACCTTC,CASRETVNYGYTF
NA,TRBJ1-2,TRBV12-3/TRBV12-4,NA,TGTGCCAGCAGTTTAGAATCTTATGGCTACACCTTC,CASSLESYGYTF